The T cell receptor (beta chain) under discussion was sequenced for a study of CD8+CD57+ T cells in acquired aplastic anemia. Background on the study: Across the sorted CD4+ and CD8+ cells, DNA amounts averaged roughly 3 ug.

The template used for profiling TCR beta VDJ and CDR3 was genomic DNA. TCRdb reanalysed the reads using MiXCR and keeps one entry per CDR3 protein. This sample has 110,000 or so distinct CDR3 sequences, with under 60% found just once. With 3 bases removed from V and 3 bases from J, the gap between germline ends came to 11 bases. CDR1 is SNHLY and CDR2 is FYNNEI in the germline V gene. The CDR3 consists of 14 residues. Patients chosen for sequencing had shown CD8+CD57+ cell expansion by flow cytometry. Among the patients, none had received any therapy at the time of blood sampling. Study observations and caveats: It was found that roughly 31 CD8+ CDR3 sequences were shared between patients and controls.

On this clonotype itself: The antigen remains unidentified.

This chain joins TRBV2 and TRBJ2-5; no clear D gene. Specimen: sorted CD4+, CD8+, or CD8+CD57+ T cells (not recorded which) from PBMCs. The TCR sequence derives from a human donor with aplastic anemia. The CDR3: CASSDEDAEETQYF. CDR3 DNA sequence: TGTGCCAGCAGTGATGAGGACGCCGAAGAGACCCAGTACTTC.